This T cell receptor (beta chain) was identified in a study of early T cells in non-severe SARS-CoV-2 infection. TCRdb reanalysed the 5' RACE reads using MiXCR and keeps one entry per CDR3 protein. Of approximately 48,000 distinct CDR3 sequences listed, about 6.5% are singletons. This CDR3 is built from 17 residues. V lost 4 bases and J lost 2; bases outside the gene matches: 8. Per germline, CDR1 PRHDT and CDR2 FYEKMQ (reference sequence). This clonotype has only a few counts. The material was whole blood, obtained at baseline. The chain carries TRBV13 and TRBJ2-7, with 13 bases that match TRBD2. The TCR sequence derives from an adult who was a healthcare worker with PCR-confirmed SARS-CoV-2 infection or an uninfected control (not recorded which). As DNA, the CDR3 is TGTGCCAGCAGCTGGGAGGGAACTAGCGGGGGGGCCTACGAGCAGTACTTC. Translating it yields CASSWEGTSGGAYEQYF.